This T cell receptor (beta chain) was profiled in a study of beta chain features in type 1 diabetes. As for the study in general: Patients looked much like healthy donors when it came to age, gender and cell yields.

In this sample, this clone turned up a few times. V dropped 2 bases and J dropped 8 bases, with 12 bases sitting between them. This CDR3 comprises 13 residues. Germline assignment: CDR1 GTSNPN and CDR2 SVGIG (reference sequence). Sequencing targeted expressed TCRB transcripts, as all isolated RNA had been reverse transcribed. Sequencing of naive, central memory and regulatory T cell samples gave an average of around 3.5 million reads. The assay was immunoSEQ multiplex PCR, and TCRdb's table has in-frame clones only and misses some. The data hold about 130,000 clones, with just over 9% observed a single time. One heparinised draw, averaging roughly 0.12 L, was taken per donor. Purities in excess of 98% were seen in all sorted populations.

The genes are TRBV30 and TRBJ1-4; D possibly corresponds to TRBD1 (6 bases). The sequence came from a man aged 18-30 years in good health. The specimen sequenced was central memory CD4+ T cells from blood. CDR3 sequence reads: CAWSQEGGEKLFF. Here the CDR3 DNA reads TGTGCCTGGAGTCAAGAGGGGGGGGAAAAACTGTTTTTT.